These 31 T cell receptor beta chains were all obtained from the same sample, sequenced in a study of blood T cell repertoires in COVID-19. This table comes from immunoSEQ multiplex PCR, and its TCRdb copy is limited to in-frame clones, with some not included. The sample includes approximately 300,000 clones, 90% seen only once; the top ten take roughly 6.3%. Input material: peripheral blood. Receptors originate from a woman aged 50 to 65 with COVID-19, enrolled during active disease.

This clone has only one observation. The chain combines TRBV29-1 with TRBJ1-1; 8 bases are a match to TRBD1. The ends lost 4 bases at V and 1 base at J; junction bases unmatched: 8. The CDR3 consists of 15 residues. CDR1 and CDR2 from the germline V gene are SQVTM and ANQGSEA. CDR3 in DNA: TGCAGCGTTGCAACAGGGGGTTCGGGGAACACTGAAGCTTTCTTT. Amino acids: CSVATGGSGNTEAFF.

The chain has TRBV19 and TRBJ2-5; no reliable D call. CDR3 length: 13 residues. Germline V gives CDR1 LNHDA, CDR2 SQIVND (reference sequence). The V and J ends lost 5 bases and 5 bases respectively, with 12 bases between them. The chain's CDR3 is CASSPSYGETQYF. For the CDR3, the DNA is TGTGCCAGTAGTCCCTCATATGGCGAGACCCAGTACTTC.

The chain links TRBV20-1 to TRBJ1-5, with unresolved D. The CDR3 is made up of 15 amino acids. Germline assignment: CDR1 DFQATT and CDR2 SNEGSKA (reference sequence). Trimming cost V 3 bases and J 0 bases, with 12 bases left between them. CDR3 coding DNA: TGCAGTGCTAGTCCCTCGGACTATAGCAATCAGCCCCAGCATTTT. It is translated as CSASPSDYSNQPQHF.

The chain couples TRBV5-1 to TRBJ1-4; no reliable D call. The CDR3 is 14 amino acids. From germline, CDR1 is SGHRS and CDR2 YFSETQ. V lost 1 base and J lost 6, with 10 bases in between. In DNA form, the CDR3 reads TGCGCCAGCAGCTTGCGGGAGGGTTATGAAAAACTGTTTTTT. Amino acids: CASSLREGYEKLFF.

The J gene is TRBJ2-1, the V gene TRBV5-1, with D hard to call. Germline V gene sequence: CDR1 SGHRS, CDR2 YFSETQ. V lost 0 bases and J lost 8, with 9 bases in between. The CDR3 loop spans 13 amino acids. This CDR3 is CASSLANYDEQFF. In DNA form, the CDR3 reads TGCGCCAGCAGCTTGGCCAACTATGATGAGCAGTTCTTC.

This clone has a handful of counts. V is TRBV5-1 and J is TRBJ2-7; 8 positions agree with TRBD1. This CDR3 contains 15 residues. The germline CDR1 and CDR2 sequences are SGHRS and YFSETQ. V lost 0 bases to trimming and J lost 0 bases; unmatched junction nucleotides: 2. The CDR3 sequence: CASSLGGTGSYEQYF. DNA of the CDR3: TGCGCCAGCAGCTTGGGTGGGACAGGCTCCTACGAGCAGTACTTC.

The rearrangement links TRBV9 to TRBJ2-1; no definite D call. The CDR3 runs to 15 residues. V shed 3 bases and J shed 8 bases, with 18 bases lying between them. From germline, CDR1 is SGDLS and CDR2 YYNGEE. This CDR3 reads CASSESASSWDEQFF. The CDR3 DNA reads TGTGCCAGCAGCGAGTCGGCTAGTTCTTGGGATGAGCAGTTCTTC.

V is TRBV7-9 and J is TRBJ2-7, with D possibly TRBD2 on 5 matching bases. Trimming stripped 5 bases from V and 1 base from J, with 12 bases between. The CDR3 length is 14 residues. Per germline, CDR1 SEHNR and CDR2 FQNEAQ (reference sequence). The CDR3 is CASSRADLSYEQYF. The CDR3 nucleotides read TGTGCCAGCAGCCGAGCGGACCTTTCCTACGAGCAGTACTTC. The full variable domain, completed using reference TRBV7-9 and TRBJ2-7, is DTGVSQNPRHKITKRGQNVTFRCDPISEHNRLYWYRQTLGQGPEFLTYFQNEAQLEKSRLLSDRFSAERPKGSFSTLEIQRTEQGDSAMYLCASSRADLSYEQYFGPGTRLTVT.

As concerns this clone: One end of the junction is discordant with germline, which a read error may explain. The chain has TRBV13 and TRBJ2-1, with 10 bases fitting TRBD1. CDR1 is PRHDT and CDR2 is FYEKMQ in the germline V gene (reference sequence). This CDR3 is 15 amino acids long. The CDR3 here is CASSLGTGVGNEQFF. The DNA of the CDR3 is TGTGCCAGCAGCCTAGGGACAGGGGTGGGGAATGAGCAGTTCTTC.

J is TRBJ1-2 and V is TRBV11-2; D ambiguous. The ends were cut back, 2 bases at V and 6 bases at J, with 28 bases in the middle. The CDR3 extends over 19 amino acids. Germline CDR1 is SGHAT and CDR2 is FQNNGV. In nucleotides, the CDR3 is TGTGCCAGCAGCTTATGGCTAAGGCGGGCTAATCGGTCCGATAATGGCTACACCTTC. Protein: CASSLWLRRANRSDNGYTF.

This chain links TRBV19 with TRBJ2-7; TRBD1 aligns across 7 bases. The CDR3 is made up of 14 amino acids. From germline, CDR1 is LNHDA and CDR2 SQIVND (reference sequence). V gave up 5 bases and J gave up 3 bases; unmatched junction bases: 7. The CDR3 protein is CASSYRAGGYEQYF. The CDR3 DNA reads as TGTGCCAGTAGTTATAGGGCAGGGGGCTACGAGCAGTACTTC. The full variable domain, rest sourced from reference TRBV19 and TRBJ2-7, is DGGITQSPKYLFRKEGQNVTLSCEQNLNHDAMYWYRQDPGQGLRLIYYSQIVNDFQKGDIAEGYSVSREKKESFPLTVTSAQKNPTAFYLCASSYRAGGYEQYFGPGTRLTVT.

The CDR3 loop reads CASSSLAAGDYNEQFF. The CDR3 region has the DNA TGTGCCAGCAGTTCCCTGGCAGCGGGAGACTACAATGAGCAGTTCTTC. The gene calls are TRBV6-5 and TRBJ2-1; 8 bases map to TRBD2. Germline CDR1 is MNHEY and CDR2 is SVGAGI. The CDR3 loop spans 16 amino acids. Trimming removed 4 bases from V and 3 bases from J; junction bases left unmatched: 8.

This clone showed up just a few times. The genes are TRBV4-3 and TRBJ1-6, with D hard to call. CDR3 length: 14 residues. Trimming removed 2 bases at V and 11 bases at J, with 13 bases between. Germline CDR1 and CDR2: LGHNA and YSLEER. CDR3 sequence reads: CASSQRVEGAPLHF. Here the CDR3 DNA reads TGCGCCAGCAGCCAACGAGTCGAGGGAGCACCCCTCCACTTT.

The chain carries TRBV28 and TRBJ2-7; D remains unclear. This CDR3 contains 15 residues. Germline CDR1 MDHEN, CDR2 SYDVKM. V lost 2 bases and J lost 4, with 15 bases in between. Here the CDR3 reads CASSLGGRSLYEQYF. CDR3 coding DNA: TGTGCCAGCAGTTTAGGTGGCCGGAGTCTATACGAGCAGTACTTC.

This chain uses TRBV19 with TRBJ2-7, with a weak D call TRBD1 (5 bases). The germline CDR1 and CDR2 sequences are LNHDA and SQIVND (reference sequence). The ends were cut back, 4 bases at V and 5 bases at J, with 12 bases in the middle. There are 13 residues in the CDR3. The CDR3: CASSTTTGNEQYF. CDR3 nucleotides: TGTGCCAGTAGTACCACAACAGGAAACGAGCAGTACTTC.

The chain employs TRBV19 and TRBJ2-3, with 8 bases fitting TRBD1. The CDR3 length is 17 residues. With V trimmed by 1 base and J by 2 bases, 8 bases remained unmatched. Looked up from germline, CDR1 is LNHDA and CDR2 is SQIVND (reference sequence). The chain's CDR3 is CASSIGTGRYVTDTQYF. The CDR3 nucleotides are TGTGCCAGTAGTATAGGGACAGGGCGTTATGTCACAGATACGCAGTATTTT.

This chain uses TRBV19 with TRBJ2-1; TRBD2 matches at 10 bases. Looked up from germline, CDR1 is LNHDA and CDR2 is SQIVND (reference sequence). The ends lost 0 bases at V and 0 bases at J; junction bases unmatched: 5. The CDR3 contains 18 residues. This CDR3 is CASSIDLAGEYSYNEQFF. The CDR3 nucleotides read TGTGCCAGTAGTATAGATCTAGCGGGAGAGTACTCCTACAATGAGCAGTTCTTC.

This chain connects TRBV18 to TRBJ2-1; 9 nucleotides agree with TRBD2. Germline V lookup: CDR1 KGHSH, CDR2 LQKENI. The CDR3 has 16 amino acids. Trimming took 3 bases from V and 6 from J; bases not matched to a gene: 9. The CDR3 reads CASSPTSGPLGNEQFF. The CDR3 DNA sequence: TGTGCCAGCTCACCGACTAGCGGTCCCCTGGGCAATGAGCAGTTCTTC. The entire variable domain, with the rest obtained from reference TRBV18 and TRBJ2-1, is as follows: NAGVMQNPRHLVRRRGQEARLRCSPMKGHSHVYWYRQLPEEGLKFMVYLQKENIIDESGMPKERFSAEFPKEGPSILRIQQVVRGDSAAYFCASSPTSGPLGNEQFFGPGTRLTVL.

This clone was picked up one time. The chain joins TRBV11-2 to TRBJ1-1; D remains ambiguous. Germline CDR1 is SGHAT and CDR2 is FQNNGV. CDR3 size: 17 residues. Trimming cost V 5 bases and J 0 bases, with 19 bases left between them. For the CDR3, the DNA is TGTGCCAGCAGCCCCACTACCATGGCGTGGGTGAACACTGAAGCTTTCTTT. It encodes CASSPTTMAWVNTEAFF.

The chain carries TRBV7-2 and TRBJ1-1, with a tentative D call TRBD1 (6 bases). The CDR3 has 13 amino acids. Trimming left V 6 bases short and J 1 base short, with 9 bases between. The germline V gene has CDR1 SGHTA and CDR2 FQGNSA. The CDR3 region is CASRLTGNTEAFF. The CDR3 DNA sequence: TGTGCCAGCAGGTTGACAGGGAACACTGAAGCTTTCTTT.

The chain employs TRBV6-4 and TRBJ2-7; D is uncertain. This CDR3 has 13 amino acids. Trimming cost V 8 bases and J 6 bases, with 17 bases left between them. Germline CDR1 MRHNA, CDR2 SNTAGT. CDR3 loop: CASPSPLSPEQYF. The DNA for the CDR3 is TGTGCCAGCCCGTCCCCCCTATCCCCCGAGCAGTACTTC.

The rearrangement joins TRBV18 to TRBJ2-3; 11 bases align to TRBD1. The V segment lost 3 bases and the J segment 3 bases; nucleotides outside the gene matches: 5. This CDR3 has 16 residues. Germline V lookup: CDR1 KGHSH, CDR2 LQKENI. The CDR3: CASSPTGQGVTDTQYF. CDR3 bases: TGTGCCAGCTCACCGACGGGACAGGGGGTGACAGATACGCAGTATTTT.

The CDR3 region has the DNA TGTGCCAGTAGCCCGGGTCAGGGTTATGGCTACACCTTC. Amino acid sequence: CASSPGQGYGYTF. The chain recombines TRBV19 with TRBJ1-2; D might be TRBD1 (5 bases). Trimming removed 6 bases at V and 5 bases at J, with 13 bases between. Germline CDR1 is LNHDA and CDR2 is SQIVND (reference sequence). The CDR3 runs to 13 residues.

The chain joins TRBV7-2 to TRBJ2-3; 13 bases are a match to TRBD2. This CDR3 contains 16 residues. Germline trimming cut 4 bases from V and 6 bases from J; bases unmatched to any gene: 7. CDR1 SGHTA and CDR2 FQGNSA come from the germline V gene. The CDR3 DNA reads TGTGCCAGCAGCTCCGGACTAGCGGGAGTCCTTGATACGCAGTATTTT. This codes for CASSSGLAGVLDTQYF. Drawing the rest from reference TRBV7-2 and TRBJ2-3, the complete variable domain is GAGVSQSPSNKVTEKGKDVELRCDPISGHTALYWYRQSLGQGLEFLIYFQGNSAPDKSGLPSDRFSAERTGGSVSTLTIQRTQQEDSAVYLCASSSGLAGVLDTQYFGPGTRLTVL.

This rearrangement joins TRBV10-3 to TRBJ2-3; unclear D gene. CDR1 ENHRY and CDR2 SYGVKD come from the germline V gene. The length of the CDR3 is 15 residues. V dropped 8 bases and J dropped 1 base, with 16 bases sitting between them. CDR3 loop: CAIAPVSSRTDTQYF. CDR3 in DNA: TGTGCCATCGCCCCAGTCAGTTCCCGCACAGATACGCAGTATTTT.

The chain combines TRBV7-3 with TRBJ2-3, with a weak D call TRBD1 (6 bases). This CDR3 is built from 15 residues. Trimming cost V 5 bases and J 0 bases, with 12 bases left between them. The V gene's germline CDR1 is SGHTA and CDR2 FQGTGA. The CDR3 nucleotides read TGTGCCAGCAGCAATGGACAGACTAGCACAGATACGCAGTATTTT. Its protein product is CASSNGQTSTDTQYF.

CDR3 loop: CASSLDGGSETQYF. In DNA, the CDR3 is TGTGCCAGCAGCTTAGACGGGGGGAGTGAGACCCAGTACTTC. The chain uses TRBV7-2 and TRBJ2-5, with TRBD2 matching 7 bases. The CDR3 runs 14 residues. V gave up 1 base and J gave up 5 bases; unmatched junction bases: 4. CDR1 is SGHTA and CDR2 is FQGNSA in the germline V gene.

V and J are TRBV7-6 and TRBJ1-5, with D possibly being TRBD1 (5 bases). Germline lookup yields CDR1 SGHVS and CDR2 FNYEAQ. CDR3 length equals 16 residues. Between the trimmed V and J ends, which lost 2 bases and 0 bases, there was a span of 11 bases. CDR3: CASSLSAGTSNQPQHF. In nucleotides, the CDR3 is TGTGCCAGCAGCTTATCAGCGGGGACTAGCAATCAGCCCCAGCATTTT.

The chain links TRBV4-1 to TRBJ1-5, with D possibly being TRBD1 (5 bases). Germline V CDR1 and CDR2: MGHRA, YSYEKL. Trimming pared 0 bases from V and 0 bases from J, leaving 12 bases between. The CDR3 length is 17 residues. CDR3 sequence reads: CASSQDYQGGSNQPQHF. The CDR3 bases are TGCGCCAGCAGCCAAGATTACCAGGGCGGTAGCAATCAGCCCCAGCATTTT.

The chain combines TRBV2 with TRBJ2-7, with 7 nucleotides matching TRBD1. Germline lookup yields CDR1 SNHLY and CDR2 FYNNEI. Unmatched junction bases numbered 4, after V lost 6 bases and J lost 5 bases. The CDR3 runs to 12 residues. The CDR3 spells CASRDRANEQYF. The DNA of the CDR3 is TGTGCCAGCAGAGACAGGGCCAACGAGCAGTACTTC. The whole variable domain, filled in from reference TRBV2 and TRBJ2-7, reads EPEVTQTPSHQVTQMGQEVILRCVPISNHLYFYWYRQILGQKVEFLVSFYNNEISEKSEIFDDQFSVERPDGSNFTLKIRSTKLEDSAMYFCASRDRANEQYFGPGTRLTVT.

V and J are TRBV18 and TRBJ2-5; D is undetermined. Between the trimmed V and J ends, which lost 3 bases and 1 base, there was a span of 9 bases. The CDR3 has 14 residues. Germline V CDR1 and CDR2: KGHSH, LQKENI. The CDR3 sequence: CASSPDSFQETQYF. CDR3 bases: TGTGCCAGCTCACCCGACTCTTTCCAAGAGACCCAGTACTTC.